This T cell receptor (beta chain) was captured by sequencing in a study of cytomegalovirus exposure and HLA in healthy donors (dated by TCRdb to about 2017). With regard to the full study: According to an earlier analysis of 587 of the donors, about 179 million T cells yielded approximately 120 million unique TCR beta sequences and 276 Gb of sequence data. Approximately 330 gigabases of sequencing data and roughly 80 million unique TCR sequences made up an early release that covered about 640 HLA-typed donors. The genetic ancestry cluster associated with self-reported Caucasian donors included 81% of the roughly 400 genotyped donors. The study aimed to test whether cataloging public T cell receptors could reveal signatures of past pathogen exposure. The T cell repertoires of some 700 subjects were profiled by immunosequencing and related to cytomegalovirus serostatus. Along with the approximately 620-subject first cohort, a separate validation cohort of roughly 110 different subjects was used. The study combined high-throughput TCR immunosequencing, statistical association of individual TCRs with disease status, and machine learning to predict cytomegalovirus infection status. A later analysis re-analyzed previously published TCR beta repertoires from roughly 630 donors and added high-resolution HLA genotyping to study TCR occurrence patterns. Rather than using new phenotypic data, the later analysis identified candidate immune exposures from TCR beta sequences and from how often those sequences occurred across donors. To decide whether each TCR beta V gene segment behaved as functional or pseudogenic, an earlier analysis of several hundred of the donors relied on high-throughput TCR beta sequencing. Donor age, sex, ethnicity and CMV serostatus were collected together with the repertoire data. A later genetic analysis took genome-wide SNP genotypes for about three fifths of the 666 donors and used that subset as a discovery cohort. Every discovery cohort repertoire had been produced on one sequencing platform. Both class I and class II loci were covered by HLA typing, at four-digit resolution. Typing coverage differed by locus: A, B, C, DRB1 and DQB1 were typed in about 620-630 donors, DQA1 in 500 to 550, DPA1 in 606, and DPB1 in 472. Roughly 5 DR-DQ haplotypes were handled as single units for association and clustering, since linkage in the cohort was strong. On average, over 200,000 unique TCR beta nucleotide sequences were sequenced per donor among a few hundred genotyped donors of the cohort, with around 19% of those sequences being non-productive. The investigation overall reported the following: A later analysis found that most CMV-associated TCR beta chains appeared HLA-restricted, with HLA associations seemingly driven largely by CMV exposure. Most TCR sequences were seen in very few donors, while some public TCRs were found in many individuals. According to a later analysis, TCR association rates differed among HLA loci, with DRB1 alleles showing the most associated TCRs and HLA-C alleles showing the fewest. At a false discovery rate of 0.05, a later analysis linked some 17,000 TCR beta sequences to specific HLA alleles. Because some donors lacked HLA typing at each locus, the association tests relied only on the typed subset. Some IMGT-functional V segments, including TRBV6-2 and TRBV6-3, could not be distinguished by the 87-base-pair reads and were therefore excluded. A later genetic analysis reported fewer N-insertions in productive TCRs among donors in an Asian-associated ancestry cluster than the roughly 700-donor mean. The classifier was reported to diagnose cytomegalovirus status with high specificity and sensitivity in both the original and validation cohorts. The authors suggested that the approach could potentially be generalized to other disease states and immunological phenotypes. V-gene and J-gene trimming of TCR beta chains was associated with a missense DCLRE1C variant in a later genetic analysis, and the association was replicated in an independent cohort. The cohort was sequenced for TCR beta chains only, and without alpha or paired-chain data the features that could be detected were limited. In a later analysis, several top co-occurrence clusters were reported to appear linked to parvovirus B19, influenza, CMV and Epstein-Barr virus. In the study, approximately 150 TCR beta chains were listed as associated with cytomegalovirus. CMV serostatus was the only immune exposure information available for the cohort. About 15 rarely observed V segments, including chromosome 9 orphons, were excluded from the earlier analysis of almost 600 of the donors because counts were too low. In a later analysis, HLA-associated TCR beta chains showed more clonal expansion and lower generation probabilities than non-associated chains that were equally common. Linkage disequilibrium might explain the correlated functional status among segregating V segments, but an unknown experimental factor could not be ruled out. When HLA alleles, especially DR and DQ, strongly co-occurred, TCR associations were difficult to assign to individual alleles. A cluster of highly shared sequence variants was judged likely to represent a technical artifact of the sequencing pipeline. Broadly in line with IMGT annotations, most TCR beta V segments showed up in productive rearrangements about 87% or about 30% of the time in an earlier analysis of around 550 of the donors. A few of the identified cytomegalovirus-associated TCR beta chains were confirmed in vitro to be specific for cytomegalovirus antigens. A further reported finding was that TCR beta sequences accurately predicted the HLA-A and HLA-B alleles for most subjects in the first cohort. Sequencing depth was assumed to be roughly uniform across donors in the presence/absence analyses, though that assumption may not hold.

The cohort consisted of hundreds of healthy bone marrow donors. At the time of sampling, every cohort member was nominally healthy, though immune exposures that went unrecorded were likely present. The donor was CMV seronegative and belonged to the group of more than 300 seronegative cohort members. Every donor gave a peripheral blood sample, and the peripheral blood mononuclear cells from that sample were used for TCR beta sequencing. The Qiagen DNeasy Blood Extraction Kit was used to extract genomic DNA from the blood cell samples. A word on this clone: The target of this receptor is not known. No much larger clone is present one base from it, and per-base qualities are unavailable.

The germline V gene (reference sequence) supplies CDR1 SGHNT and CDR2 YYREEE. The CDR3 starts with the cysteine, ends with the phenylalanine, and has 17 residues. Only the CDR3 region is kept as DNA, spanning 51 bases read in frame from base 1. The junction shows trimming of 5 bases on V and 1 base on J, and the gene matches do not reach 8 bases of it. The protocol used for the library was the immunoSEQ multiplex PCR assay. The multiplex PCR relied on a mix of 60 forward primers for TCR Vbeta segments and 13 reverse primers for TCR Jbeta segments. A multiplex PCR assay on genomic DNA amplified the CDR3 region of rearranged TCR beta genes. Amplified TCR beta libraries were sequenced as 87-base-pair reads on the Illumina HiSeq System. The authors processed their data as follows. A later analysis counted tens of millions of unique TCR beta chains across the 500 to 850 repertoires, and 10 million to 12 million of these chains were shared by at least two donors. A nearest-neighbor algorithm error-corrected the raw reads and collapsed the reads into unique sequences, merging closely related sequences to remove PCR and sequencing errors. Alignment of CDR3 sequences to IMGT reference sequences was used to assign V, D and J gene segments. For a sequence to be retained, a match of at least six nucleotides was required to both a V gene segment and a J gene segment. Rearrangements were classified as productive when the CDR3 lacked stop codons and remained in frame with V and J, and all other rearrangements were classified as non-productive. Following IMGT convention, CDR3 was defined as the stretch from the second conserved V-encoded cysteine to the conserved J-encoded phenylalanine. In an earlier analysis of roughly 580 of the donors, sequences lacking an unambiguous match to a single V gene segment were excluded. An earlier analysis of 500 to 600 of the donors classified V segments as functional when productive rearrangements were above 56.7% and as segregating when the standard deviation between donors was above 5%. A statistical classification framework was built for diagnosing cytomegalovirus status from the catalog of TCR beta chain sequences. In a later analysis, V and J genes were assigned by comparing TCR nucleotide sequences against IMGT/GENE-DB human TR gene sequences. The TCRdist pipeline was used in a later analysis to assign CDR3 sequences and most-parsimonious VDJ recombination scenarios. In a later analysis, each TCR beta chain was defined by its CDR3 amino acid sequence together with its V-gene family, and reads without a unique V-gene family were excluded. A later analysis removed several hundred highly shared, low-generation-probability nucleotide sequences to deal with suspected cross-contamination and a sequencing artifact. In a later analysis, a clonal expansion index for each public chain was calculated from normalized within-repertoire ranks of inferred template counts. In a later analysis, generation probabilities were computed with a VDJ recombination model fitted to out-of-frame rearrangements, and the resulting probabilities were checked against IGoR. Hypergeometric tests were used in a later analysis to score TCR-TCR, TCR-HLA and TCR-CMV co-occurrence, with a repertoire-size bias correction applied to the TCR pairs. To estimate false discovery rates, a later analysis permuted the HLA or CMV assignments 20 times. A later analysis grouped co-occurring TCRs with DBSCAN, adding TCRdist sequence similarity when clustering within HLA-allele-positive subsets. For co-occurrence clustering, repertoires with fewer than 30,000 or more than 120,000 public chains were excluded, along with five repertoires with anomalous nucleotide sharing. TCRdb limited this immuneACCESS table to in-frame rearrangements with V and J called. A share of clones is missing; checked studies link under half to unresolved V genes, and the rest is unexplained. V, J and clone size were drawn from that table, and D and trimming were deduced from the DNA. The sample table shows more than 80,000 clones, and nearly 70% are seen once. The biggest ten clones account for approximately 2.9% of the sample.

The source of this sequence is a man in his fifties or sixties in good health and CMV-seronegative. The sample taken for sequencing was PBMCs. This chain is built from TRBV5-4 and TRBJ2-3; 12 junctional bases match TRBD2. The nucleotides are TGTGCCAGCAGTGCCCTAGCGGGGGGGCCCGGCACAGATACGCAGTATTTT. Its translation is CASSALAGGPGTDTQYF.